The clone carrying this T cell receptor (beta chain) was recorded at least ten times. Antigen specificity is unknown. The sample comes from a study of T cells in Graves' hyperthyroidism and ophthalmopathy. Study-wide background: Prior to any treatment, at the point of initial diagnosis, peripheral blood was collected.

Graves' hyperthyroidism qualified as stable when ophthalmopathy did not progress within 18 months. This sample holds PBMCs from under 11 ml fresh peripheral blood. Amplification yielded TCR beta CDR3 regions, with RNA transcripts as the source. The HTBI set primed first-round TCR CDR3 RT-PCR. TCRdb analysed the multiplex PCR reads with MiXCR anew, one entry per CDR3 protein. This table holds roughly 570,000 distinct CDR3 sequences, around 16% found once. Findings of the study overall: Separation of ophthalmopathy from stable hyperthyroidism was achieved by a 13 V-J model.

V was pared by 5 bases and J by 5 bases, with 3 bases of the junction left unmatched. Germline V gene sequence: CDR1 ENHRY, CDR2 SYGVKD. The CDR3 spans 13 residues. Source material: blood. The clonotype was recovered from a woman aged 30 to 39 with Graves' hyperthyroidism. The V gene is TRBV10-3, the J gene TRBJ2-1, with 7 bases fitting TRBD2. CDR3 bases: TGTGCCATCAGTCGGGGGGTTGACAATGAGCAGTTCTTC. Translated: CAISRGVDNEQFF.